One and the same sample provided the 21 T cell receptor beta chains below, sequenced in a study of T-cell reconstitution after alpha-beta-depleted transplantation in children (dated by TCRdb to the mid-2010s). According to the study, the label for this sample's treatment or condition signals: allogeneic hematopoietic cell transplantation with graft depleted of TCRalphabeta T cells and CD19 B cells. Receptor amplification or capture employed PCR. Reads for this sample came from an Illumina HiSeq 2500. TCR library preparation used molecular barcoding, with unique molecular identifiers applied to normalize quantification of the TCRbeta repertoire. Starting from the raw public reads, TCRdb applied fastp trimming at Q25, assembled clones with MiXCR and retained in-frame beta chains. When rows share a CDR3 protein, they turn into one entry using the most common DNA and genes. Counted in this sample were approximately 130,000 distinct CDR3 sequences; about 9.6% of them appeared once. The ten largest clones take up around 24% of the sample.

This specimen was PBMCs, mostly from graft donor cells, taken 180 days after TCRalphabeta/CD19-depleted stem cell transplant. These receptors were taken from a girl under two years old who had a stem cell transplant for combined immunodeficiency, so the T cells may come from the graft donor.

This clonotype was observed a few times. The chain recombines TRBV5-1 with TRBJ2-7; 9 nucleotides agree with TRBD2. Germline V CDR1 and CDR2: SGHRS, YFSETQ. The CDR3 length is 15 residues. The V and J ends lost 0 bases and 3 bases, in that order; junction bases with no gene match: 4. The chain's CDR3 is CASSLEVAGVYEQYF. CDR3 nucleotides: TGCGCCAGCAGCTTGGAGGTAGCGGGGGTCTACGAGCAGTACTTC.

Worth noting for this clonotype: At one boundary the junction diverges from the germline segment, which might be a read error. The rearrangement joins TRBV7-3 to TRBJ2-3; 9 bases fit TRBD2. The CDR3 contains 15 residues. Germline CDR1 is SGHTA and CDR2 is FQGTGA. CDR3 protein: CASSLKGTSSYTQYF. Written as DNA, the CDR3 is TGTGCCAGCAGTTTAAAGGGGACTAGCAGTTATACGCAGTATTTT.

This clonotype was observed a handful of times. The V gene is TRBV4-3, the J gene TRBJ1-2, with 8 nucleotides matching TRBD1. The ends lost 1 base at V and 7 bases at J; junction bases unmatched: 8. The CDR3 runs 15 residues. Germline CDR1 reads LGHNA; CDR2 reads YSLEER. CDR3 sequence: CASSQVVGRGLGYTF. The DNA for the CDR3 is TGCGCCAGCAGCCAAGTGGTAGGCAGGGGGCTTGGCTACACCTTC.

The J gene is TRBJ2-2, the V gene TRBV7-2; 7 bases fit TRBD2. The length of the CDR3 is 15 residues. Germline V lookup: CDR1 SGHTA, CDR2 FQGNSA. The J segment lost 4 bases and the V segment lost 5 bases, leaving 7 bases of the junction unmatched. CDR3 loop: CASSPSGIPTGELFF. The CDR3 bases are TGTGCCAGCAGCCCAAGCGGGATACCCACCGGGGAGCTGTTTTTT. Drawing the rest from reference TRBV7-2 and TRBJ2-2, the complete variable domain is GAGVSQSPSNKVTEKGKDVELRCDPISGHTALYWYRQSLGQGLEFLIYFQGNSAPDKSGLPSDRFSAERTGGSVSTLTIQRTQQEDSAVYLCASSPSGIPTGELFFGEGSRLTVL.

In its sample, this clonotype was seen a few times. The J gene is TRBJ2-2, the V gene TRBV29-1; possible D gene TRBD1, 6 bases. Trimming took off 6 bases at V and 6 bases at J, with 8 bases between the two ends. CDR1 is SQVTM and CDR2 is ANQGSEA in the germline V gene. The CDR3 length is 11 residues. CDR3 sequence (DNA): TGCAGCGTAGGGGGTCCCGGGGAGCTGTTTTTT. Translated: CSVGGPGELFF.

This clonotype has a count of ten or more. The rearrangement uses TRBV10-3 and TRBJ2-1, with 8 bases lining up with TRBD2. This CDR3 has 15 residues. The germline V gene encodes CDR1 ENHRY and CDR2 SYGVKD. Trimming removed 4 bases from V and 0 bases from J; junction bases left unmatched: 2. CDR3 nucleotide sequence: TGTGCCATCAGTGCTAGCGGGCCCTCCTACAATGAGCAGTTCTTC. It specifies CAISASGPSYNEQFF.

The chain recombines TRBV12-3 or TRBV12-4 with TRBJ2-1; D call uncertain. The CDR3 is 15 amino acids. V was pared by 6 bases and J by 0 bases, with 12 bases between. The CDR3 bases are TGTGCCAGCAGCTACCGATCAGGCTCCTACAATGAGCAGTTCTTC. Protein product: CASSYRSGSYNEQFF.

Comment on this clonotype: Possible read error: a much larger clone is one base away. This chain connects TRBV12-3 or TRBV12-4 to TRBJ2-3; D is possibly TRBD1 or TRBD2 (6 bases each). Trimming cost V 4 bases and J 3 bases, with 14 bases left between them. The CDR3 has 15 amino acids. The CDR3 DNA is TGTGCCAGCAGTTCGGGGGCGGGAAGGACAGATACGCAGTATTTT. It is translated as CASSSGAGRTDTQYF.

This sequence joins TRBV5-5 and TRBJ2-2, with 9 positions matching TRBD1. The V gene's germline CDR1 is SGHKS and CDR2 YYEKEE (reference sequence). V gave up 3 bases and J gave up 1 base; unmatched junction bases: 4. The CDR3 sequence is 16 residues long. CDR3: CASSWGQGLNTGELFF. CDR3 in DNA: TGTGCCAGCAGCTGGGGACAGGGTCTGAACACCGGGGAGCTGTTTTTT.

This clonotype was seen ten or more times. This chain links TRBV29-1 with TRBJ2-3; either TRBD1 or TRBD2 may fit D (5 bases each). Trimming pared 3 bases from V and 7 bases from J, leaving 14 bases between. This CDR3 is built from 13 residues. Per the germline V gene, CDR1 is SQVTM and CDR2 is ANQGSEA. CDR3 protein: CSVDEGWGNTQYF. CDR3 DNA sequence: TGCAGCGTTGATGAGGGGTGGGGAAATACGCAGTATTTT.

This clonotype was counted at least ten times. V gene TRBV20-1 combines with J gene TRBJ2-7; 7 nucleotides line up with TRBD2. V gave up 3 bases and J gave up 2 bases; unmatched junction bases: 4. Germline assignment: CDR1 DFQATT and CDR2 SNEGSKA (reference sequence). The CDR3 extends over 13 amino acids. In DNA form, the CDR3 reads TGCAGTGCTAGGGTAGCGGGTACCTACGAGCAGTACTTC. Residues: CSARVAGTYEQYF.

V is TRBV19 and J is TRBJ1-4; D is possibly TRBD1 (6 bases). Between the trimmed V and J ends, which lost 4 bases and 4 bases, there was a span of 10 bases. The CDR3 covers 14 residues. From germline, CDR1 is LNHDA and CDR2 SQIVND (reference sequence). This chain's CDR3 is CASSTGGRNEKLFF. As DNA, the CDR3 is TGTGCCAGTAGTACCGGGGGGCGTAATGAAAAACTGTTTTTT. Full variable domain (outside the CDR3, taken from reference TRBV19 and TRBJ1-4): DGGITQSPKYLFRKEGQNVTLSCEQNLNHDAMYWYRQDPGQGLRLIYYSQIVNDFQKGDIAEGYSVSREKKESFPLTVTSAQKNPTAFYLCASSTGGRNEKLFFGSGTQLSVL.

The chain is built from TRBV12-3 or TRBV12-4 and TRBJ2-3; 12 nucleotides match TRBD2. CDR3 size: 19 residues. The trim removed 10 bases at V and 2 bases at J, leaving 19 bases unmatched. CDR3 nucleotide sequence: TGTGCCATCCAGCCCCTGAAGCCTCCTAGCGGGGGGGCCACAGATACGCAGTATTTT. Amino acid sequence: CAIQPLKPPSGGATDTQYF.

This clonotype was counted between two and nine times. The rearrangement joins TRBV27 to TRBJ2-2; TRBD2 matches at 8 bases. Unmatched junction bases numbered 4, after V lost 3 bases and J lost 1 base. The CDR3 is made up of 16 amino acids. Germline V gene lookup returns CDR1 MNHEY and CDR2 SMNVEV (reference sequence). The CDR3 protein is CASSFGLAGNTGELFF. The DNA for the CDR3 is TGTGCCAGCAGTTTCGGGCTAGCGGGGAACACCGGGGAGCTGTTTTTT.

This rearrangement joins TRBV7-3 to TRBJ2-1; D may be TRBD2 (5 bases). This CDR3 comprises 15 residues. The germline gives CDR1 SGHTA, CDR2 FQGTGA. Trimming left V 4 bases short and J 3 bases short, with 13 bases between. The CDR3 DNA follows: TGTGCCAGCAGCTCTCCTAAGCGGAACTACAATGAGCAGTTCTTC. Translation: CASSSPKRNYNEQFF. Full variable domain (outside the CDR3, taken from reference TRBV7-3 and TRBJ2-1): GAGVSQTPSNKVTEKGKYVELRCDPISGHTALYWYRQSLGQGPEFLIYFQGTGAADDSGLPNDRFFAVRPEGSVSTLKIQRTERGDSAVYLCASSSPKRNYNEQFFGPGTRLTVL.

This clonotype was picked up many times. The J gene is TRBJ2-2, the V gene TRBV5-1; D uncertain. Per the germline V gene, CDR1 is SGHRS and CDR2 is YFSETQ. The CDR3 length is 17 residues. V shed 1 base and J shed 0 bases, with 13 bases lying between them. The CDR3 nucleotides are TGCGCCAGCAGCTTGAACCCTACAGCTACGAACACCGGGGAGCTGTTTTTT. It specifies CASSLNPTATNTGELFF.

Ten or more counts support this clonotype. The V call is TRBV6-5, the J call TRBJ2-7; tentatively, D is TRBD1 or TRBD2 (6 bases each). Trimming took off 0 bases at V and 2 bases at J, with 14 bases between the two ends. The CDR3 consists of 16 residues. In germline, CDR1 is MNHEY, CDR2 SVGAGI. Here the CDR3 DNA reads TGTGCCAGCAGTTACTCGAGGGGGGCAGGGGCCTACGAGCAGTACTTC. Residues: CASSYSRGAGAYEQYF.

The chain joins TRBV20-1 to TRBJ2-1; no clear D. V lost 0 bases and J 1 base, leaving 10 bases between the germline ends. CDR1 and CDR2 (germline): DFQATT, SNEGSKA (reference sequence). CDR3 length: 15 residues. CDR3 region: CSARDPISSYNEQFF. The CDR3 DNA follows: TGCAGTGCTAGAGACCCGATCAGTTCCTACAATGAGCAGTTCTTC.

This clonotype was seen ten or more times. The chain employs TRBV20-1 and TRBJ2-7; the D gene is possibly TRBD1 (6 bases). The V end was cut by 4 bases, the J end by 6 bases, with 13 bases between. The CDR3 has 12 residues. CDR1 DFQATT and CDR2 SNEGSKA come from the germline V gene (reference sequence). Written as DNA, the CDR3 is TGCAGTGCTAAAAGACCAGGGGTCGAGCAGTACTTC. Protein product: CSAKRPGVEQYF.

This clonotype was detected many times. This chain joins TRBV20-1 and TRBJ2-2, with 8 bases matching TRBD1. The length of the CDR3 is 14 residues. V lost 5 bases to trimming and J lost 1 base; unmatched junction nucleotides: 3. CDR1 and CDR2 from the germline V gene are DFQATT and SNEGSKA (reference sequence). The CDR3 spells CSAPDRGNTGELFF. The CDR3 DNA follows: TGCAGTGCTCCTGACAGGGGGAACACCGGGGAGCTGTTTTTT.

The rearrangement links TRBV20-1 to TRBJ2-1, with D possibly being TRBD2 (6 bases). CDR1 DFQATT and CDR2 SNEGSKA come from the germline V gene (reference sequence). V lost 2 bases, J lost 5 bases, and 16 bases lay in between. This CDR3 comprises 15 residues. The CDR3: CSARHTRGKNNEQFF. Here the CDR3 DNA reads TGCAGTGCTAGACATACCCGCGGGAAAAACAATGAGCAGTTCTTC.